Presented here are 6 T cell receptor beta chains from one specimen sequenced in a study of control samples from healthy donors and cancer patients. Method: immunoSEQ multiplex PCR; TCRdb's copy keeps in-frame clones and lacks some. The table includes roughly 93,000 clones, around 90% detected once. The specimen sequenced was PBMCs. Receptor source: a woman aged 45-60 years with colorectal cancer.

CDR3 coding DNA: TGTGCCAGCTCACTAACTGACAGGGGGCGCCCGGACACTGAAGCTTTCTTT. Protein: CASSLTDRGRPDTEAFF. This sequence joins TRBV18 and TRBJ1-1; the match to TRBD1 covers 10 bases. With V trimmed by 4 bases and J by 3 bases, 11 bases remained unmatched. CDR1 and CDR2 from the germline V gene are KGHSH and LQKENI. The CDR3 runs to 17 residues.

This clone was picked up one time. The rearrangement joins TRBV19 to TRBJ2-7; 8 bases map to TRBD1. Losses at the gene ends were 7 bases for V and 2 bases for J; bases not matched to a gene: 10. CDR1 is LNHDA and CDR2 is SQIVND in the germline V gene (reference sequence). This CDR3 comprises 15 residues. The CDR3 sequence: CASIGQGAPTYEQYV. The CDR3 nucleotides read TGTGCCAGTATTGGGCAGGGGGCCCCCACCTACGAGCAGTACGTC.

This clone turned up a few times. J is TRBJ2-5 and V is TRBV3-1 (or the pseudogene TRBV3-2), with TRBD2 as a possible D gene (7 bases). V dropped 2 bases and J dropped 5 bases, with 24 bases sitting between them. Germline V gene sequence: CDR1 LGHDT, CDR2 YNNKEL (reference sequence). The CDR3 length is 18 residues. This CDR3 reads CASSQRGGSGPQRETQYF. Written as DNA, the CDR3 is TGTGCCAGCAGCCAAAGAGGGGGTAGCGGGCCACAAAGGGAGACCCAGTACTTC.

This chain joins TRBV23-1 and TRBJ1-1, with TRBD1 matching 8 bases. TRBV23-1 is flagged as an ORF with uncertain function. J lost 3 bases, V lost 1 base, and 13 bases had no gene match. The CDR3 totals 18 residues. In DNA form, the CDR3 reads TGCGCCAGCAGTCAATGGGCGTGGGCAGGGGGCTCGTACACTGAAGCTTTCTTT. It encodes CASSQWAWAGGSYTEAFF.

The chain has TRBV14 and TRBJ2-6; D not resolved. This CDR3 is 16 amino acids long. V lost 0 bases and J 3 bases, leaving 9 bases between the germline ends. From germline, CDR1 is SGHDN and CDR2 FVKESK. CDR3 sequence reads: CASSQDWGGGANVLTF. CDR3 nucleotide sequence: TGTGCCAGCAGCCAAGACTGGGGTGGTGGGGCCAACGTCCTGACTTTC.

This chain uses TRBV6-4 with TRBJ2-2; D is perhaps TRBD1 (5 bases). The germline V gene encodes CDR1 MRHNA and CDR2 SNTAGT. Trimming cost V 0 bases and J 6 bases, with 8 bases left between them. The CDR3 totals 14 residues. The CDR3 spells CASSDSQGAGELFF. CDR3 DNA: TGTGCCAGCAGTGACTCGCAGGGTGCCGGGGAGCTGTTTTTT.